The source of this T cell receptor beta chain is a study of CD8 T cells in ankylosing spondylitis. Overall study findings and caveats: Characteristic, it appeared, of ankylosing spondylitis blood was a TCR beta motif of several highly homologous variants. Earlier literature documents some of the motif variants in reactive arthritis synovial fluid and blood.

There are 16 residues in the CDR3. Trimming removed 3 bases from V and 9 bases from J; junction bases left unmatched: 7. Germline V lookup: CDR1 KGHSH, CDR2 LQKENI. About this clonotype itself: Its antigen is unknown.

From the 5' RACE reads, TCRdb called clonotypes with MiXCR, one entry per CDR3 protein. Counted here are 800,000 to 900,000 distinct CDR3 sequences, around 11% occurring once; the ten biggest clones make up about 0.5%. This receptor was identified in a male donor with ankylosing spondylitis. Sequencing was done on a sample of blood, either unsorted or a sorted T cell fraction (not recorded which). The chain uses TRBV18 and TRBJ2-1, with 14 positions matching TRBD2. The CDR3 reads CASSPRTSGGSREQFF. CDR3 DNA: TGTGCCAGCTCACCTAGGACTAGCGGGGGGAGTCGTGAGCAGTTCTTC.